This T cell receptor (beta chain) appears in the sequencing data of a study of Graves' ophthalmopathy and Graves' hyperthyroidism. Study-wide context: Before any treatment was given, at initial diagnosis, peripheral blood was collected.

Findings and caveats of the study: Using a 13-signature model, the authors split ophthalmopathy from stable hyperthyroidism, with around 85% sensitivity and about 80% specificity.

The CDR3 is 16 amino acids. Trimming left V 0 bases short and J 4 bases short, with 15 bases between. CDR1 is MNHEY, CDR2 SVGAGI, per germline. This clonotype has only one observation. The antigen remains undetermined. In donors with ophthalmopathy, activity was moderate-to-severe, with CAS ≥3, NOSPECS ≥4 and duration under 3 months. Establishment of the diagnosis relied upon clinical symptoms, serum thyroxine, TRAb, thyroid ultrasound and orbital computed tomography. Researchers took RNA transcripts and amplified TCR beta CDR3 regions from them. Second-round multiplex PCR followed a first-round RT-PCR using HTBI primers. In TCRdb, the multiplex PCR reads were re-called with MiXCR into one record per CDR3 protein. The table records about 210,000 distinct CDR3 sequences, less than 30% of them present only once.

The TCR sequence derives from a man aged 50-60 years with Graves' ophthalmopathy. The chain is built from TRBV6-5 and TRBJ1-2; D perhaps matches TRBD1 (5 bases). The sequenced sample consisted of peripheral blood. The CDR3 sequence: CASSYSKIRETYGYTF. The CDR3 DNA is TGTGCCAGCAGTTACTCGAAAATCAGGGAAACCTATGGCTACACCTTC.